Given below is one T cell receptor (beta chain) in context. Its antigen is currently unknown. The entry originates in a study of T cell responses to AZD1222 COVID-19 vaccine. General study results and limits: Seropositive at baseline were only a handful of AZD1222 recipients.

TCRdb keeps only in-frame clones here, not all; method: immunoSEQ multiplex PCR. Of 110,000 to 150,000 clones detected, over 85% appear once; the ten largest clones hold 5.5% to 6.5%. V was pared by 3 bases and J by 3 bases, with 23 bases between. The CDR3 totals 18 residues. V and J are TRBV5-3 and TRBJ2-3, with D tentatively TRBD2 (6 bases). TRBV5-3 is recorded as an ORF, its role being uncertain. Sequences were derived from peripheral blood, sampled on day 0 of AZD1222 vaccination. The receptor comes from an adult in good health. CDR3 nucleotide sequence: TGTGCCAGAAGCTACAAAAAAGAATCTAGCGTAGAAACAGATACGCAGTATTTT. Amino acids: CARSYKKESSVETDTQYF.